Sequencing of this T cell receptor beta chain was carried out in a study of cytomegalovirus exposure and HLA in healthy donors. In regard to this clone: The antigen is undetermined.

Study-wide results and caveats: In vitro experiments confirmed that a few CMV-associated chains were specific for CMV antigens.

The study drew the donors from its approximately 120-subject validation cohort, separate from the approximately 690-subject first cohort. The repertoire was sequenced with immunoSEQ multiplex PCR; TCRdb's copy has only in-frame clones and lacks some. The sample lists 250,000 to 300,000 clones; 86% were seen once. The clonotype originates from a woman aged 18-29 years in good health and CMV-seronegative. The sequenced material came from PBMCs.

The CDR3 region is CASSLDGSSYNEQFF. The CDR3 DNA follows: TGCGCCAGCAGCTTGGACGGTAGCTCCTACAATGAGCAGTTCTTC. The chain combines TRBV5-1 with TRBJ2-1, with D hard to call. V lost 0 bases and J 0 bases, leaving 7 bases between the germline ends. Per the germline V gene, CDR1 is SGHRS and CDR2 is YFSETQ. The CDR3 is 15 amino acids.